The 29 T cell receptor beta chains below come from one sample, sequenced in a study of blood T cell repertoires in COVID-19. TCRdb's copy holds only in-frame clones and misses some; the assay was immunoSEQ multiplex PCR. Among roughly 92,000 clones listed, about 90% were seen once. The sample was peripheral blood. The receptor source for this set is a woman of 80 years or more with active or convalescent COVID-19.

The chain is built from TRBV7-2 and TRBJ2-5; D might be TRBD2 (6 bases). This CDR3 is 15 amino acids long. The germline V gene encodes CDR1 SGHTA and CDR2 FQGNSA. Trimming removed 0 bases at V and 4 bases at J, with 12 bases between. CDR3 sequence (DNA): TGTGCCAGCAGCTTAGCGGGGGGTTTTGGAGAGACCCAGTACTTC. This codes for CASSLAGGFGETQYF.

The chain has TRBV7-9 and TRBJ2-7, with TRBD1 matching over 7 bases. CDR1 and CDR2 (germline): SEHNR, FQNEAQ (reference sequence). This CDR3 comprises 13 residues. V shed 3 bases and J 4 bases; nucleotides not matched to a gene: 3. CDR3 nucleotides: TGTGCCAGCAGCTTGGACAGGCCATACGAGCAGTACTTC. Translated, it gives CASSLDRPYEQYF.

The CDR3 DNA follows: TGCAGCGCTCCGACATGGGCTGGGGCCAACGTCCTGACTTTC. Its protein is CSAPTWAGANVLTF. The chain is built from TRBV29-1 and TRBJ2-6; no firm D call. CDR1 is SQVTM and CDR2 is ANQGSEA in the germline V gene. The CDR3 contains 14 residues. The ends were cut back, 7 bases at V and 2 bases at J, with 12 bases in the middle.

This clone was seen just once. V usage is TRBV28 and J usage is TRBJ1-2, with unresolved D. Between the trimmed V and J ends, which lost 4 bases and 4 bases, there was a span of 13 bases. The CDR3 contains 14 residues. Germline CDR1 and CDR2: MDHEN and SYDVKM. CDR3 region: CASSSVGRIYGYTF. In DNA form, the CDR3 reads TGTGCCAGCAGTTCCGTGGGCCGGATCTATGGCTACACCTTC.

The chain employs TRBV7-9 and TRBJ2-3; TRBD1 might be the D (6 bases). V lost 5 bases and J lost 2, with 14 bases in between. Germline V gene data show CDR1 as SEHNR and CDR2 as FQNEAQ (reference sequence). The CDR3 runs to 15 residues. The DNA for the CDR3 is TGTGCCAGCAGCCCGACGAGGGGGTCCACAGATACGCAGTATTTT. Its translation: CASSPTRGSTDTQYF.

This clone has a single count. The gene calls are TRBV5-1 and TRBJ2-2, with 9 positions matching TRBD2. V was clipped by 5 bases and J by 4 bases; unmatched bases: 3. The CDR3 extends over 14 amino acids. Germline loops: CDR1 SGHRS, CDR2 YFSETQ. CDR3 DNA: TGCGCCAGCAGTACTAGCGGGCCCACCGGGGAGCTGTTTTTT. Translating gives CASSTSGPTGELFF.

This clone was recorded only once. V gene TRBV6-5 combines with J gene TRBJ2-1; possible D gene TRBD1, 5 bases. Germline-derived CDR1 and CDR2 are MNHEY and SVGAGI. CDR3 size: 15 residues. V shed 5 bases and J shed 5 bases, with 16 bases lying between them. This CDR3 is CASSPDWGTHNEQFF. CDR3 DNA: TGTGCCAGCAGTCCTGACTGGGGCACACACAATGAGCAGTTCTTC.

The gene calls are TRBV11-2 and TRBJ2-5; 9 bases fit TRBD1. Germline assignment: CDR1 SGHAT and CDR2 FQNNGV. CDR3 length: 14 residues. V lost 7 bases and J lost 5; bases outside the gene matches: 8. The CDR3 region has the DNA TGTGCCAGCACCTCCGGGACAGGGTGGGAGACCCAGTACTTC. Translating it yields CASTSGTGWETQYF.

V and J are TRBV28 and TRBJ2-7; 7 bases fit TRBD1. This CDR3 comprises 15 residues. V shed 6 bases and J 0 bases; nucleotides not matched to a gene: 8. Germline V gives CDR1 MDHEN, CDR2 SYDVKM. The CDR3 spells CASRTGTVSSYEQYF. The CDR3 nucleotides are TGTGCCAGCAGGACAGGGACAGTGAGCTCCTACGAGCAGTACTTC.

The V call is TRBV14, the J call TRBJ1-1; D is uncertain. CDR3 length equals 13 residues. Deletions cut 1 base from V and 4 bases from J, with 7 bases between. Germline V gives CDR1 SGHDN, CDR2 FVKESK. The DNA of the CDR3 is TGTGCCAGCAGCCAAGGTCTGAGCACTGAAGCTTTCTTT. Translating it yields CASSQGLSTEAFF. Using reference TRBV14 and TRBJ1-1 for the parts outside the CDR3, the full variable domain is EAGVTQFPSHSVIEKGQTVTLRCDPISGHDNLYWYRRVMGKEIKFLLHFVKESKQDESGMPNNRFLAERTGGTYSTLKVQPAELEDSGVYFCASSQGLSTEAFFGQGTRLTVV.

The rearrangement uses TRBV9 and TRBJ1-2; D gene uncertain. The CDR3 runs 12 residues. With 5 bases removed from V and 8 bases from J, the gap between germline ends came to 13 bases. Germline-derived CDR1 and CDR2 are SGDLS and YYNGEE. The chain's CDR3 is CASSVSGKGYTF. CDR3 bases: TGTGCCAGCAGTGTGTCGGGGAAGGGCTACACCTTC.

The V and J genes are TRBV7-6 and TRBJ1-2; TRBD1 might be the D (5 bases). The CDR3 covers 11 residues. V was trimmed by 7 bases and J by 6 bases, leaving 9 bases between them. The germline gives CDR1 SGHVS, CDR2 FNYEAQ. Written as DNA, the CDR3 is TGTGCCAGCAAGGGGCGCGATGGCTACACCTTC. Translated: CASKGRDGYTF. The complete variable domain, with remaining parts taken from reference TRBV7-6 and TRBJ1-2, reads GAGVSQSPRYKVTKRGQDVALRCDPISGHVSLYWYRQALGQGPEFLTYFNYEAQQDKSGLPNDRFSAERPEGSISTLTIQRTEQRDSAMYRCASKGRDGYTFGSGTRLTVV.

This chain connects TRBV6-2 or TRBV6-3 to TRBJ2-1, with D tentatively TRBD2 (6 bases). V lost 5 bases and J 4 bases, leaving 15 bases between the germline ends. The CDR3 is made up of 15 amino acids. Germline CDR1 is MNHEY and CDR2 is SVGEGT. CDR3 region: CASSALAGRYNEQFF. The DNA of the CDR3 is TGTGCCAGCAGTGCCCTGGCGGGACGGTACAATGAGCAGTTCTTC.

This chain uses TRBV24-1 with TRBJ1-2; D call uncertain. The V gene's germline CDR1 is KGHDR and CDR2 SFDVKD. V lost 5 bases and J 4 bases, leaving 13 bases between the germline ends. The CDR3 is 14 residues long. CDR3 DNA sequence: TGTGCCACCAGTGCTCCGCGAGGCAGCTATGGCTACACCTTC. This gives the protein CATSAPRGSYGYTF.

The chain couples TRBV24-1 to TRBJ2-3, with TRBD2 matching over 12 bases. The CDR3 contains 15 residues. Trimming took 4 bases from V and 5 from J; bases not matched to a gene: 3. CDR1 and CDR2 from the germline V gene are KGHDR and SFDVKD. CDR3: CATSDPSGRGDTQYF. CDR3 DNA sequence: TGTGCCACCAGTGACCCTAGCGGGAGGGGAGATACGCAGTATTTT.

The genes are TRBV6-2 or TRBV6-3 and TRBJ2-2; TRBD2 matches at 8 bases. This CDR3 spans 16 amino acids. V lost 0 bases, J lost 3 bases, and 3 bases stayed unmatched. The germline gives CDR1 MNHEY, CDR2 SVGEGT. In DNA form, the CDR3 reads TGTGCCAGCAGTTACTCGCCGGGACTAGACACCGGGGAGCTGTTTTTT. It translates to CASSYSPGLDTGELFF.

The chain recombines TRBV9 with TRBJ2-3; D is unresolved. Between the trimmed V and J ends, which lost 0 bases and 4 bases, there was a span of 3 bases. The CDR3 covers 12 residues. The germline V gene encodes CDR1 SGDLS and CDR2 YYNGEE. The CDR3 loop reads CASSVGADTQYF. The CDR3 DNA reads TGTGCCAGCAGCGTAGGAGCAGATACGCAGTATTTT.

The chain is built from TRBV20-1 and TRBJ2-3; D gene uncertain. The V end was cut by 3 bases, the J end by 4 bases, with 5 bases between. From germline, CDR1 is DFQATT and CDR2 SNEGSKA (reference sequence). The CDR3 runs to 11 residues. CDR3: CSASPADTQYF. The CDR3 DNA reads as TGCAGTGCTAGCCCAGCAGATACGCAGTATTTT.

This chain links TRBV27 with TRBJ2-1; 12 bases align to TRBD2. J gave up 6 bases and V 0 bases, and 3 bases lay outside the gene matches. This CDR3 comprises 16 residues. Germline lookup yields CDR1 MNHEY and CDR2 SMNVEV (reference sequence). CDR3 sequence reads: CASSLSPSGRGNEQFF. As DNA, the CDR3 is TGTGCCAGCAGTTTATCTCCTAGCGGGAGGGGCAATGAGCAGTTCTTC.

V and J are TRBV5-4 and TRBJ2-7; no definite D call. The CDR3 loop spans 15 amino acids. Trimming cost V 0 bases and J 1 base, with 11 bases left between them. CDR1 SGHNT and CDR2 YYREEE come from the germline V gene (reference sequence). This CDR3 is CASSLGSGLSYEQYF. CDR3 DNA sequence: TGTGCCAGCAGCTTGGGCAGTGGTTTGTCCTACGAGCAGTACTTC. Full variable domain (missing parts from reference TRBV5-4 and TRBJ2-7): ETGVTQSPTHLIKTRGQQVTLRCSSQSGHNTVSWYQQALGQGPQFIFQYYREEENGRGNFPPRFSGLQFPNYSSELNVNALELDDSALYLCASSLGSGLSYEQYFGPGTRLTVT.

The V and J genes are TRBV7-9 and TRBJ2-3; no firm D call. V was trimmed by 5 bases and J by 2 bases, leaving 5 bases between them. The CDR3 extends over 12 amino acids. The germline V gene encodes CDR1 SEHNR and CDR2 FQNEAQ (reference sequence). In nucleotides, the CDR3 is TGTGCCAGCAGCACCTACACAGATACGCAGTATTTT. It encodes CASSTYTDTQYF.

This clone was observed once. The chain employs TRBV4-3 and TRBJ2-3, with a tentative D call TRBD1 (6 bases). The CDR3 contains 17 residues. CDR1 is LGHNA, CDR2 YSLEER, per germline. Trimming stripped 0 bases from V and 1 base from J, with 14 bases between. The CDR3 protein is CASSQDQGGRGTDTQYF. The CDR3 DNA follows: TGCGCCAGCAGCCAAGATCAAGGGGGACGAGGCACAGATACGCAGTATTTT.

This rearrangement joins TRBV5-4 to TRBJ1-1; no definite D call. The CDR3 has 16 amino acids. Germline V gene data show CDR1 as SGHNT and CDR2 as YYREEE (reference sequence). Trimming left V 3 bases short and J 1 base short, with 16 bases between. As DNA, the CDR3 is TGTGCCAGCAGCTCGGAAAGTTGGGCGGGGAACACTGAAGCTTTCTTT. As protein: CASSSESWAGNTEAFF.

The CDR3 sequence is CASSLGQGAYNEQFF. CDR3 in DNA: TGTGCCAGCAGCTTAGGACAGGGGGCCTACAATGAGCAGTTCTTC. This chain connects TRBV5-8 to TRBJ2-1; 10 positions agree with TRBD1. V was clipped by 2 bases and J by 2 bases; unmatched bases: 1. The CDR3 length is 15 residues. CDR1 and CDR2 from the germline V gene are SGHTS and YDEGEE.

This clone was counted a single time. This chain connects TRBV5-6 to TRBJ2-1; 7 bases line up with TRBD1. The CDR3 has 17 residues. The junction had 11 bases not matched to a gene; V was cut back by 2 bases and J by 3 bases. Germline V gives CDR1 SGHDT, CDR2 YYEEEE. The CDR3 region has the DNA TGTGCCAGCAGCTTTACCTTTACAGGGGTCGGCTACAATGAGCAGTTCTTC. Its translation is CASSFTFTGVGYNEQFF.

This rearrangement joins TRBV28 to TRBJ2-1; possible D gene TRBD1, 6 bases. Germline V lookup: CDR1 MDHEN, CDR2 SYDVKM. V lost 5 bases to trimming and J lost 0 bases, with 11 bases between them. The CDR3 is 15 amino acids. The CDR3 nucleotides read TGTGCCAGCAGTCCCGGGACAAACTCCTACAATGAGCAGTTCTTC. It encodes CASSPGTNSYNEQFF.

The chain couples TRBV4-3 to TRBJ1-2; unclear D gene. With 0 bases removed from V and 7 bases from J, the gap between germline ends came to 15 bases. The CDR3 consists of 15 residues. Per germline, CDR1 LGHNA and CDR2 YSLEER. DNA for the CDR3: TGCGCCAGCAGCCAAGAAGGCGACTCCGCGTTTGGCTACACCTTC. It is translated as CASSQEGDSAFGYTF.

V gene TRBV18 combines with J gene TRBJ2-7; 9 positions agree with TRBD1. V lost 0 bases and J lost 2; bases outside the gene matches: 5. Germline V CDR1 and CDR2: KGHSH, LQKENI. This CDR3 has 16 amino acids. This chain's CDR3 is CASSPPGTGHAYEQYF. The CDR3 DNA sequence: TGTGCCAGCTCACCACCGGGGACAGGGCATGCCTACGAGCAGTACTTC.

CDR3 sequence reads: CATSDHNRGRGESEAFF. The CDR3 nucleotides are TGTGCCACCAGTGATCATAACAGGGGGCGCGGAGAGTCTGAAGCTTTCTTT. V gene TRBV24-1 combines with J gene TRBJ1-1, with 9 bases aligning to TRBD1. The V gene end was trimmed by 3 bases and the J gene end by 6 bases; junction bases not matched to a gene: 13. The germline gives CDR1 KGHDR, CDR2 SFDVKD. This CDR3 is 17 amino acids long.